The sample holds many counts of the clone carrying this T cell receptor beta chain. As yet, its antigen is unknown. This entry belongs to a study of T cells in Graves' hyperthyroidism and ophthalmopathy. For the study at large: Sampling of peripheral blood happened at initial diagnosis, prior to any treatment. Study-wide points: Blood also held most thyroid clonotypes expanded beyond 0.001. A model built on 13 V-J features separated ophthalmopathy from stable hyperthyroidism.

Between the trimmed V and J ends, which lost 1 base and 9 bases, there was a span of 13 bases. Germline lookup yields CDR1 MDHEN and CDR2 SYDVKM. This CDR3 spans 14 amino acids. Authors of the study amplified TCR beta CDR3 regions from RNA transcripts. Initially, a first-round RT-PCR of the TCR CDR3 employed the HTBI primer set. From the multiplex PCR reads, TCRdb called clonotypes with MiXCR, one entry per CDR3 protein. The table records some 700,000 distinct CDR3 sequences, roughly 17% of them present only once. Investigators excluded patients with uncontrolled infection, other autoimmune disease, pregnancy or lactation.

What was sequenced was blood. The origin of this receptor is a man in his forties or fifties with Graves' hyperthyroidism. The genes are TRBV28 and TRBJ2-1, with D unresolved. In DNA, the CDR3 is TGTGCCAGCAGTTTATTCTCTGGGGATGGTGAGCAGTTCTTC. Translation: CASSLFSGDGEQFF.